This TCR beta chain was recorded in a study of T cell responses to AZD1222 COVID-19 vaccine. Sequencing was performed with immunoSEQ multiplex PCR; in TCRdb, only in-frame clones are kept and a portion is missing. The table has roughly 49,000 clones, over 60% seen once; the top ten hold roughly 6.6%. General study points: Recipients of two AZD1222 doses showed rising Spike-specific TCR breadth and depth. Donors were largely white British and mainly female; clonal diversity was possibly underestimated. Sampling that yielded the repertoires occurred only after the peak T cell response. Spike was spanned by vaccine-associated CD4 TCRs, which were dominant at 160-218 and 743-854.

The V end was cut by 6 bases, the J end by 3 bases, with 12 bases between. Germline-derived CDR1 and CDR2 are LNHDA and SQIVND (reference sequence). This CDR3 is built from 13 residues. Comments on this clone: What it binds is not known.

The TCR was taken from an adult in good health. Sequenced material: peripheral blood, taken on day 0 of AZD1222 vaccination. The V gene is TRBV19, the J gene TRBJ2-7; TRBD1 might be the D (5 bases). The CDR3 nucleotides read TGTGCCAGTAGCGAACAGGAAAACTACGAGCAGTACTTC. Encoded protein: CASSEQENYEQYF. The full variable domain, its missing parts supplied by reference TRBV19 and TRBJ2-7, is DGGITQSPKYLFRKEGQNVTLSCEQNLNHDAMYWYRQDPGQGLRLIYYSQIVNDFQKGDIAEGYSVSREKKESFPLTVTSAQKNPTAFYLCASSEQENYEQYFGPGTRLTVT.